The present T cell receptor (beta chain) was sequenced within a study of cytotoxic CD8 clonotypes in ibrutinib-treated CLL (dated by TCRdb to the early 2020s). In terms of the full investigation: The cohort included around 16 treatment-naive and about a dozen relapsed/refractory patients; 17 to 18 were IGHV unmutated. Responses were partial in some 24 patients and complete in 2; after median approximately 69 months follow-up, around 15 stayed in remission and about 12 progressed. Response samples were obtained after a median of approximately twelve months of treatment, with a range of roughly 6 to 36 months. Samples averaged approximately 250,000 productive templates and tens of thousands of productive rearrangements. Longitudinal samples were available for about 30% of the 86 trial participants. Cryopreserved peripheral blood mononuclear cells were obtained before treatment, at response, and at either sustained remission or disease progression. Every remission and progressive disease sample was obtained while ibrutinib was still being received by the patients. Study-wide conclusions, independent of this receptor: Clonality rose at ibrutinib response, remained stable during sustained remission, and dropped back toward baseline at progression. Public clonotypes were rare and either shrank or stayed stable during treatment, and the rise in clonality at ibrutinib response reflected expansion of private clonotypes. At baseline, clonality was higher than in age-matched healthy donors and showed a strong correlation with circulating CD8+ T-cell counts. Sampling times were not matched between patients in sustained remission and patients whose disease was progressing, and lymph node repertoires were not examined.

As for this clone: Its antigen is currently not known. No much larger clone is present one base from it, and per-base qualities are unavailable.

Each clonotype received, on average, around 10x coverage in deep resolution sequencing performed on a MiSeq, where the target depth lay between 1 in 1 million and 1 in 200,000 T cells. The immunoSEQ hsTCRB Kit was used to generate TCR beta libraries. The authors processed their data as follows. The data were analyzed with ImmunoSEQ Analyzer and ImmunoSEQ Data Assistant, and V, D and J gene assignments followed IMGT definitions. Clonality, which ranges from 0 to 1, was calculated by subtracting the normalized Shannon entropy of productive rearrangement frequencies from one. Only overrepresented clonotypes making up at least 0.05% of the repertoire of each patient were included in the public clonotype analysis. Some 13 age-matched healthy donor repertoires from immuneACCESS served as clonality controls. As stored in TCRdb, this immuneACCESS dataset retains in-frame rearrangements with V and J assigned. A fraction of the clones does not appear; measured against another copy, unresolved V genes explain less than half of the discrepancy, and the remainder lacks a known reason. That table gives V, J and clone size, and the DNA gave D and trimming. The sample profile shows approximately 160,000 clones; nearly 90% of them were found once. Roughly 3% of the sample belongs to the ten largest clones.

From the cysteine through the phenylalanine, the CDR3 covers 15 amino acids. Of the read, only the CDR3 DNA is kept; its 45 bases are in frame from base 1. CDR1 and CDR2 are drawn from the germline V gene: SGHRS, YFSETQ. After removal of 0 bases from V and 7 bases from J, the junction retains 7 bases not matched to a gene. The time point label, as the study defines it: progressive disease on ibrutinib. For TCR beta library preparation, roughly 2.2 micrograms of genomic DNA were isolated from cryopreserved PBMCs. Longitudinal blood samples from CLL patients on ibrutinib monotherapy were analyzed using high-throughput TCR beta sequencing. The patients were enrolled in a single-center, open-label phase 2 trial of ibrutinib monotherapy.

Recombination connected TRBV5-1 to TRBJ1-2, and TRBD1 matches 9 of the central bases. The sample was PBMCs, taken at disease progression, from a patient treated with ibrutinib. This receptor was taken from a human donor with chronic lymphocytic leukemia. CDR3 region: CASSLGEPGQGGYTF. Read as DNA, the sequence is TGCGCCAGCAGCTTGGGAGAACCGGGACAGGGTGGCTACACCTTC.